The 32 T cell receptor beta chains below were found in one sample sequenced in a study of T cell repertoires in cytomegalovirus infection. TCRdb called the reads again in MiXCR, with one record for every CDR3 protein. In the table there are about 68,000 distinct CDR3 sequences, 22% of which are singletons. No cognate antigen is known for these TCRs. The source material was PBMCs, sequenced either directly or after in vitro stimulation (not recorded which). Source of these receptors: a human donor in good health (CMV status not recorded). Some clones in this sample may be carry-over from other donors' samples.

This chain uses TRBV5-1 with TRBJ2-1, with 7 positions matching TRBD2. This CDR3 contains 15 residues. In germline, CDR1 is SGHRS, CDR2 YFSETQ. V dropped 0 bases and J dropped 2; count of bases not matched to a gene: 2. The CDR3 DNA sequence: TGCGCCAGCAGCTTGGCTACTAGCGCCTACAATGAGCAGTTCTTC. This encodes CASSLATSAYNEQFF.

This clonotype was picked up many times. The chain employs TRBV7-2 and TRBJ2-3; unclear D gene. Germline V lookup: CDR1 SGHTA, CDR2 FQGNSA. The CDR3 is 13 residues long. Trimming left V 4 bases short and J 6 bases short, with 11 bases between. The CDR3 region has the DNA TGTGCCAGCAGCTACTCGCTGGGGGATACGCAGTATTTT. Translated: CASSYSLGDTQYF.

This clonotype was observed many times. This chain connects TRBV6-2 or TRBV6-3 to TRBJ2-7, with D maybe TRBD2 (7 bases). This CDR3 contains 16 residues. Trimming took off 7 bases at V and 3 bases at J, with 22 bases between the two ends. Germline lookup yields CDR1 MNHEY and CDR2 SVGEGT. The CDR3 here is CASTYPRGGTFYEQYF. Here the CDR3 DNA reads TGTGCCAGCACCTACCCTAGGGGGGGGACTTTCTACGAGCAGTACTTC.

The genes are TRBV28 and TRBJ2-1; TRBD2 aligns across 13 bases. This CDR3 has 15 amino acids. V trimming: 7 bases; J trimming: 8 bases; junction bases outside the gene matches: 8. Looked up from germline, CDR1 is MDHEN and CDR2 is SYDVKM. In DNA form, the CDR3 reads TGTGCCAGCACACGGACTAGCGGGAGTCTCGATGAGCAGTTCTTC. The encoded protein is CASTRTSGSLDEQFF.

The rearrangement uses TRBV6-5 and TRBJ1-2; weak D call: TRBD1 (5 bases). This CDR3 is built from 14 residues. Trimming took 0 bases from V and 7 from J, leaving 12 bases between them. In germline, CDR1 is MNHEY, CDR2 SVGAGI. CDR3 residues: CASSYSQRGGGYTF. The CDR3 nucleotides are TGTGCCAGCAGTTACTCGCAGAGGGGTGGTGGCTACACCTTC.

Only a few counts were recorded for this clonotype. The chain is built from TRBV25-1 and TRBJ2-5; the match to TRBD1 covers 8 bases. Germline-derived CDR1 and CDR2 are MGHDK and SYGVNS. The CDR3 consists of 14 residues. Germline trimming cut 2 bases from V and 4 bases from J; bases unmatched to any gene: 3. The CDR3 nucleotides are TGTGCCAGCAGTGAACGGACAGGGCGAGAGACCCAGTACTTC. It encodes CASSERTGRETQYF.

The chain uses TRBV19 and TRBJ1-1; D not certain. CDR1 LNHDA and CDR2 SQIVND come from the germline V gene (reference sequence). The ends were cut back, 3 bases at V and 3 bases at J, with 17 bases in the middle. The CDR3 extends over 16 amino acids. The CDR3 spells CASSISDYQADTEAFF. Here the CDR3 DNA reads TGTGCCAGTAGTATTTCGGACTACCAGGCGGACACTGAAGCTTTCTTT.

This chain links TRBV11-2 with TRBJ2-1; 7 bases map to TRBD1. Germline loops: CDR1 SGHAT, CDR2 FQNNGV. Trimming at V came to 5 bases and at J to 5 bases, leaving 6 bases not matched to a gene. The CDR3 covers 14 residues. CDR3 DNA sequence: TGTGCCAGCAGCCCCTGGGACAGAAACAATGAGCAGTTCTTC. Its translation: CASSPWDRNNEQFF.

This sequence joins TRBV23-1 and TRBJ2-2, with 15 bases matching TRBD2. TRBV23-1 is treated as an ORF (open reading frame) with a function not yet certain. CDR3 size: 18 residues. The V segment lost 1 base and the J segment 2 bases; nucleotides outside the gene matches: 2. In DNA, the CDR3 is TGCGCCAGCAGTCAATGGGGACTAGCGGGAGGCAACACCGGGGAGCTGTTTTTT. It specifies CASSQWGLAGGNTGELFF.

This rearrangement joins TRBV6-2 or TRBV6-3 to TRBJ2-1, with 7 positions matching TRBD1. The CDR3 extends over 12 amino acids. Germline CDR1 reads MNHEY; CDR2 reads SVGEGT. Trimming cost V 5 bases and J 9 bases; bases outside gene matches: 4. DNA for the CDR3: TGTGCCAGCAGTCAAACAGGGGCTGAGCAGTTCTTC. The encoded protein is CASSQTGAEQFF.

The chain carries TRBV20-1 and TRBJ2-5, with 11 positions matching TRBD2. V shed 5 bases, J shed 5 bases, and the junction held 10 bases outside the gene matches. Germline CDR1 reads DFQATT; CDR2 reads SNEGSKA (reference sequence). This CDR3 region has 15 residues. The CDR3 here is CSAGGASGRTETQYF. CDR3 coding DNA: TGCAGTGCTGGCGGGGCTAGCGGGAGGACGGAGACCCAGTACTTC.

For this clonotype: This could be a read error, since a much larger clone is one nucleotide away. The genes are TRBV27 and TRBJ2-3, with a possible D match to TRBD1 (6 bases). Germline-derived CDR1 and CDR2 are MNHEY and SMNVEV (reference sequence). The CDR3 runs 14 residues. V was pared by 9 bases and J by 5 bases, with 18 bases between. CDR3 sequence: CARSLLNRVDTQYF. The CDR3 bases are TGTGCCAGGAGCCTCCTTAACAGGGTAGATACGCAGTATTTT.

At least ten counts were recorded for this clonotype. This chain links TRBV7-2 with TRBJ2-2; TRBD2 matches 10 bases. Germline V gene sequence: CDR1 SGHTA, CDR2 FQGNSA. This CDR3 comprises 18 residues. V lost 1 base to trimming and J lost 7 bases; unmatched junction nucleotides: 12. CDR3 DNA: TGTGCCAGCAGCTTAGGAGCGGGAGGGCCTTCGAAGGGCGGGGAGCTGTTTTTT. Its translation is CASSLGAGGPSKGGELFF. Looking up the rest from reference TRBV7-2 and TRBJ2-2 gives the full variable domain: GAGVSQSPSNKVTEKGKDVELRCDPISGHTALYWYRQSLGQGLEFLIYFQGNSAPDKSGLPSDRFSAERTGGSVSTLTIQRTQQEDSAVYLCASSLGAGGPSKGGELFFGEGSRLTVL.

The rearrangement uses TRBV6-6 and TRBJ2-6; tentative D call: TRBD1 (6 bases). V was shortened by 5 bases and J by 0 bases, with 20 bases between the two germline ends. The CDR3 sequence is 19 residues long. Germline lookup yields CDR1 MNHNY and CDR2 SVGAGI (reference sequence). The CDR3 sequence is CASSPPSQGSLSGANVLTF. The CDR3 DNA reads TGTGCCAGCAGTCCGCCGTCCCAGGGGAGCCTCTCTGGGGCCAACGTCCTGACTTTC.

For this clonotype: At one boundary the junction diverges from the germline segment, which might be a read error. The rearrangement uses TRBV4-1 and TRBJ1-1; D gene uncertain. The CDR3 runs to 13 residues. Germline-derived CDR1 and CDR2 are MGHRA and YSYEKL. The CDR3: CASSQVPPGRPLF. The CDR3 DNA follows: TGCGCCAGCAGCCAAGTTCCGCCGGGCCGACCGCTGTTT.

This clonotype was counted many times. This chain uses TRBV12-3 or TRBV12-4 with TRBJ1-1; 7 bases are shared with TRBD1. V shed 6 bases and J 4 bases; nucleotides not matched to a gene: 8. This CDR3 spans 14 amino acids. The CDR3 DNA is TGTGCCAGCAGATCAGGGGGTAGCGGCACTGAAGCTTTCTTT. Its protein product is CASRSGGSGTEAFF.

The chain employs TRBV27 and TRBJ2-7; D tentatively reads TRBD1 or TRBD2 (5 bases each). This CDR3 is built from 15 residues. Germline CDR1 and CDR2: MNHEY and SMNVEV (reference sequence). The V and J ends lost 3 bases and 5 bases respectively, with 17 bases between them. CDR3 in amino acids: CASSFSGALSDEQYV. The CDR3 nucleotides read TGTGCCAGCAGTTTTTCCGGGGCCTTATCCGACGAGCAGTACGTC.

The CDR3 loop is CASSDPQPEGGNQPQHF. DNA of the CDR3: TGTGCCAGCAGTGACCCCCAACCAGAGGGCGGCAATCAGCCCCAGCATTTT. This sequence joins TRBV6-2 or TRBV6-3 and TRBJ1-5; no reliable D call. Trimming cost V 5 bases and J 2 bases, with 19 bases left between them. The CDR3 contains 17 residues. The germline gives CDR1 MNHEY, CDR2 SVGEGT.

This clonotype was observed a few times. The J gene is TRBJ2-7, the V gene TRBV7-2; possibly TRBD1 for D (5 bases). The CDR3 contains 14 residues. The germline V gene encodes CDR1 SGHTA and CDR2 FQGNSA. Trimming stripped 1 base from V and 0 bases from J, with 7 bases between. CDR3 sequence: CASSLDQGSYEQYF. The CDR3 bases are TGTGCCAGCAGCTTAGATCAGGGCTCCTACGAGCAGTACTTC.

This clonotype was found a few times. This chain links TRBV4-1 with TRBJ2-5, with 14 bases matching TRBD2. CDR1 and CDR2 from the germline V gene are MGHRA and YSYEKL. The CDR3 runs 19 residues. V lost 1 base to trimming and J lost 3 bases; unmatched junction nucleotides: 10. The CDR3 region has the DNA TGCGCCAGCAGCCAAGGAGGGACTAGCGGGAGAGGGGCGGAAGAGACCCAGTACTTC. This encodes CASSQGGTSGRGAEETQYF.

There are a few counts of this clonotype. The CDR3: CASSFGTSSEYV. DNA of the CDR3: TGTGCCAGCAGCTTCGGGACATCATCCGAGTACGTC. The V gene is TRBV7-8, the J gene TRBJ2-7; a possible D gene is TRBD1 (6 bases). Germline-derived CDR1 and CDR2 are SGHVS and FQNEAQ. Trimming took off 3 bases at V and 11 bases at J, with 14 bases between the two ends. The CDR3 has 12 residues.

V usage is TRBV12-3 or TRBV12-4 and J usage is TRBJ2-5; TRBD2 agrees at 10 bases. J was trimmed by 4 bases and V by 2 bases; bases with no gene match: 4. The CDR3 extends over 15 amino acids. CDR3 coding DNA: TGTGCCAGCAGTTTACTGCTAGCGGGAGTAGAGACCCAGTACTTC. This encodes CASSLLLAGVETQYF.

The chain employs TRBV15 and TRBJ1-3; 7 bases are shared with TRBD1. V shed 3 bases and J 2 bases; nucleotides not matched to a gene: 1. This CDR3 has 14 amino acids. Looked up from germline, CDR1 is LNHNV and CDR2 is YYDKDF (reference sequence). The chain's CDR3 is CATSSGTAGNTIYF. CDR3 DNA: TGTGCCACCAGCAGCGGGACAGCTGGAAACACCATATATTTT.

This chain links TRBV7-6 with TRBJ2-5, with no clear D. This CDR3 region has 13 residues. The germline V gene has CDR1 SGHVS and CDR2 FNYEAQ. Trimming stripped 2 bases from V and 3 bases from J, with 7 bases between. The DNA for the CDR3 is TGTGCCAGCAGCTTAAGGGCCGAAGAGACCCAGTACTTC. Residues: CASSLRAEETQYF.

This clonotype has a count of ten or more. The rearrangement joins TRBV7-9 to TRBJ1-4; the match to TRBD1 covers 7 bases. CDR3 length: 15 residues. The junction had 9 bases not matched to a gene; V was cut back by 5 bases and J by 6 bases. CDR1 is SEHNR, CDR2 FQNEAQ, per germline (reference sequence). CDR3 residues: CASSNTGQKHEKLFF. CDR3 coding DNA: TGTGCCAGCAGCAACACGGGACAGAAGCATGAAAAACTGTTTTTT.

This clonotype was detected ten times or more. The rearrangement uses TRBV7-2 and TRBJ2-1; 10 bases fit TRBD2. Germline V gives CDR1 SGHTA, CDR2 FQGNSA. V gave up 1 base and J gave up 8 bases; unmatched junction bases: 8. The CDR3 has 16 residues. CDR3 bases: TGTGCCAGCAGCTTAGGGGGGGGACTAGCGTCCCATGAGCAGTTCTTC. Its protein product is CASSLGGGLASHEQFF.

A few counts support this clonotype. The rearrangement uses TRBV28 and TRBJ2-1, with D possibly being TRBD2 (5 bases). V lost 3 bases to trimming and J lost 6 bases, with 18 bases between them. Germline assignment: CDR1 MDHEN and CDR2 SYDVKM. The CDR3 has 16 residues. The CDR3 DNA sequence: TGTGCCAGCAGTTTTGGCCCTTTAGGGAGAATCAATGAGCAGTTCTTC. Residues: CASSFGPLGRINEQFF.

Notes on this clonotype: No conserved phenylalanine or tryptophan is present at the end of the CDR3, so a read error is the likely explanation. The gene calls are TRBV15 and TRBJ2-5; TRBD2 matches 12 bases. This CDR3 region has 15 residues. Trimming at V came to 3 bases and at J to 4 bases, leaving 3 bases not matched to a gene. From germline, CDR1 is LNHNV and CDR2 YYDKDF (reference sequence). The CDR3 protein is CATSRETSGRETQYS. As DNA, the CDR3 is TGTGCCACCAGCAGGGAGACTAGCGGGAGAGAGACCCAGTACTCC.

Comment on this clonotype: The missing conserved phenylalanine or tryptophan at the end of this CDR3 makes a read error likely. The chain joins TRBV6-7 to TRBJ2-1; unclear D gene. TRBV6-7 is an ORF, and what it does is uncertain. The CDR3 runs 18 residues. V gave up 2 bases and J gave up 2 bases, with 19 bases separating them. The CDR3 here is CASSYLDLRFGPYNEQFL. The CDR3 nucleotides read TGTGCCAGCAGTTACCTGGACCTCCGTTTCGGCCCCTACAATGAGCAGTTCTTG.

The chain couples TRBV4-1 to TRBJ2-3; D remains unclear. Trimming removed 1 base from V and 6 bases from J, with 11 bases in between. CDR3 length equals 14 residues. Germline lookup yields CDR1 MGHRA and CDR2 YSYEKL. The CDR3 bases are TGCGCCAGCAGCCAAGTACTTTCAGTGGATACGCAGTATTTT. As protein: CASSQVLSVDTQYF.

The J gene is TRBJ1-5, the V gene TRBV28; unclear D gene. The CDR3 loop spans 14 amino acids. Between the trimmed V and J ends, which lost 4 bases and 3 bases, there was a span of 10 bases. CDR1 and CDR2 from the germline V gene are MDHEN and SYDVKM. The DNA for the CDR3 is TGTGCCAGCAGTTCACATCACCTCAATCAGCCCCAGCATTTT. Amino acids: CASSSHHLNQPQHF.

The table lists this clonotype with a few counts. CDR3: CASSRTSGTYHEQFF. DNA of the CDR3: TGTGCCAGCAGCCGGACTAGCGGGACTTATCATGAGCAGTTCTTC. The gene calls are TRBV7-8 and TRBJ2-1, with 12 nucleotides matching TRBD2. V was clipped by 5 bases and J by 8 bases; unmatched bases: 7. Germline CDR1 SGHVS, CDR2 FQNEAQ. The CDR3 totals 15 residues.